The 2 T cell receptor beta chains below come from one sample, sequenced in a study of blood T cells in healthy people across ages. It was with a sample-barcoded 5' primer and a J-beta primer mix that a second PCR of roughly 7 to 12 cycles was run. TCRdb analysed the 5' RACE reads with MiXCR anew, one entry per CDR3 protein. The sample shows more than 1.4 million distinct CDR3 sequences, about 43% of them seen only once. The sample was blood. All receptors derive from a woman aged 18-29 years in good health.

This clonotype was seen a handful of times. The chain links TRBV7-2 to TRBJ2-3; D gene ambiguous. Per the germline V gene, CDR1 is SGHTA and CDR2 is FQGNSA. The ends were cut back, 1 base at V and 2 bases at J, with 10 bases in the middle. This CDR3 is built from 15 residues. The CDR3 is CASSLVPALTDTQYF. CDR3 DNA sequence: TGTGCCAGCAGCTTAGTCCCGGCTCTCACAGATACGCAGTATTTT.

Written as DNA, the CDR3 is TGTGCCAGCAGTCACTCCGGGACTAGCGGAAACAATGAGCAGTTCTTC. This encodes CASSHSGTSGNNEQFF. The chain recombines TRBV12-3 or TRBV12-4 with TRBJ2-1; 11 bases match TRBD2. V was clipped by 5 bases and J by 5 bases; unmatched bases: 8. This CDR3 region has 16 residues.